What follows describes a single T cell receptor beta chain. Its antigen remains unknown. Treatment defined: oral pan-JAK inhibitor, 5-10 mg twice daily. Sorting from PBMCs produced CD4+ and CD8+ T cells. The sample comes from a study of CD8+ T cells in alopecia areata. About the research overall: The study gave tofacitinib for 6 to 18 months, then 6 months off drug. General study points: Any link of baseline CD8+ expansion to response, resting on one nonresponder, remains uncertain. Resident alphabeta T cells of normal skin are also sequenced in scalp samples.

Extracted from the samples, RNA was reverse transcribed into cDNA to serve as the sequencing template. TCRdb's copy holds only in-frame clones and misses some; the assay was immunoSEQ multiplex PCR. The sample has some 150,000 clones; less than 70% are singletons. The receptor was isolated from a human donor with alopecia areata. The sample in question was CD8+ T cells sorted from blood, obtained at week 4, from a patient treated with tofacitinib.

The CDR3 DNA follows: TGCGCCAGCAGCCAAGAAGGACTGACAGATACGCAGTATTTT. Translating gives CASSQEGLTDTQYF. The chain combines TRBV4-1 with TRBJ2-3, with D tentatively TRBD2 (5 bases). The CDR3 length is 14 residues. V gave up 0 bases and J gave up 3 bases, with 7 bases separating them. Per germline, CDR1 MGHRA and CDR2 YSYEKL.